The sequence of this T cell receptor (beta chain) was determined in a study of vaccination effects on CD4 cells after COVID-19. General study findings and limits: Long after vaccination, the clones induced by infection and by vaccine shrank markedly in size.

Isolating CD4+ T cells followed about 11 days of culture. The ends lost 2 bases at V and 5 bases at J; junction bases unmatched: 2. In germline, CDR1 is SGHTA, CDR2 FQGTGA. The CDR3 runs 16 residues. Libraries were prepared by immunoSEQ multiplex PCR; TCRdb keeps only in-frame clonotypes and omits some of them. In the table there are about 74,000 clones, over 60% of which are singletons. As for this clone: Its specificity is unknown.

The chain carries TRBV7-3 and TRBJ2-4; 14 positions agree with TRBD2. This TCR came from a human donor who received a COVID-19 vaccine. The sequenced sample was CD4+ T cells from PBMCs cultured without peptide, obtained before COVID-19 vaccination. CDR3 bases: TGTGCCAGCAGCTTAGGGACTAGCGGGGGACAAAACATTCAGTACTTC. Protein sequence: CASSLGTSGGQNIQYF. The whole variable domain, filled in from reference TRBV7-3 and TRBJ2-4, reads GAGVSQTPSNKVTEKGKYVELRCDPISGHTALYWYRQSLGQGPEFLIYFQGTGAADDSGLPNDRFFAVRPEGSVSTLKIQRTERGDSAVYLCASSLGTSGGQNIQYFGAGTRLSVL.